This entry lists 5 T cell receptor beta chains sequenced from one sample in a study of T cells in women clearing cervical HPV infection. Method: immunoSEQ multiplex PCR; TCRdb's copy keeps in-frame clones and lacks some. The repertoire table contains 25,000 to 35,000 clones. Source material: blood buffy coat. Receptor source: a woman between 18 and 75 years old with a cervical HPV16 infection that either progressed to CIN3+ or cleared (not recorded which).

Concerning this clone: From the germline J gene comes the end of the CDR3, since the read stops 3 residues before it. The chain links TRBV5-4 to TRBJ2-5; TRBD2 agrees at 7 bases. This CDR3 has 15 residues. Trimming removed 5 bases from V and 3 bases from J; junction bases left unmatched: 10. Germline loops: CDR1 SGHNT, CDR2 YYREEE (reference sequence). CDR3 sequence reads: CASSAGTTAEETQYF. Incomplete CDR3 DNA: TGTGCCAGCAGTGCCGGGACTACAGCAGAAGAGACC. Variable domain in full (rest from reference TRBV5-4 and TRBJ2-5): ETGVTQSPTHLIKTRGQQVTLRCSSQSGHNTVSWYQQALGQGPQFIFQYYREEENGRGNFPPRFSGLQFPNYSSELNVNALELDDSALYLCASSAGTTAEETQYFGPGTRLLVL.

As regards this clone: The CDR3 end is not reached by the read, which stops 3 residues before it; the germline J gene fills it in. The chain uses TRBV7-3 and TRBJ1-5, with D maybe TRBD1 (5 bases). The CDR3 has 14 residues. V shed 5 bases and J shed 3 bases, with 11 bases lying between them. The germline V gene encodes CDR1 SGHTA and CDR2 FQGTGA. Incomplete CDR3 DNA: TGTGCCAGCAGCCTCGGGGGAAACAATCAGCCC. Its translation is CASSLGGNNQP. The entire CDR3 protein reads CASSLGGNNQPQHF.

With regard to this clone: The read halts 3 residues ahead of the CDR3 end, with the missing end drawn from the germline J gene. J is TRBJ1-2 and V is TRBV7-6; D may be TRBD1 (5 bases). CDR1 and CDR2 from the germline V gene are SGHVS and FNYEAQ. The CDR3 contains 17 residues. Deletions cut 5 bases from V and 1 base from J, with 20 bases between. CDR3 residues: CASSPGRGEPINYGYTF. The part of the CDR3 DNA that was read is TGTGCCAGCAGCCCGGGCCGGGGGGAGCCTATTAACTATGGC.

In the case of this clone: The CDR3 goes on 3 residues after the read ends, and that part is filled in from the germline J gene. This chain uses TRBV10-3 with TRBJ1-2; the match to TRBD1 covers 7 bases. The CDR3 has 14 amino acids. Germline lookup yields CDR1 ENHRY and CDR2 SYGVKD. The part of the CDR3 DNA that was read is TGTGCCATCAGTGGGATGAACAGGGGAGAGGGC. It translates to CAISGMNRGEG. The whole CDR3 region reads CAISGMNRGEGYTF.

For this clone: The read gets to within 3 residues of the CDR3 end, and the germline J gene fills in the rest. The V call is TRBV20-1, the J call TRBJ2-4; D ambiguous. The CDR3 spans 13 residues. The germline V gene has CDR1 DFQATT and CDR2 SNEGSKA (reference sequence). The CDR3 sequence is CSAPNHRTSGQYF. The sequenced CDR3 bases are TGCAGTGCTCCTAACCATCGCACGAGTGGT.